A single sample gave rise to the 3 T cell receptor beta chains below, sequenced in a study of control samples from healthy donors and cancer patients (dated by TCRdb to 2018 to 2021). Libraries were prepared through the immunoSEQ multiplex PCR assay. In its TCRdb copy, this immuneACCESS table keeps in-frame sequences only and misses some clones. Where compared with another copy, unresolved V genes explain less than half of these, and the others have no known cause. The sample table shows roughly 120,000 clones, and around 89% are seen once. Roughly 3.2% of the sample rests with the top ten. Sequenced material: blood. The receptors here all came from a man in his forties in good health.

The chain is built from TRBV3-1 (or the pseudogene TRBV3-2) and TRBJ2-1, with 7 nucleotides matching TRBD2. Germline CDR1 reads LGHDT; CDR2 reads YNNKEL (reference sequence). The trim removed 4 bases at V and 3 bases at J, leaving 9 bases unmatched. The CDR3 extends over 16 amino acids. The CDR3 reads CASSPIQRGGYNEQFF. In DNA form, the CDR3 reads TGTGCCAGCAGCCCAATCCAGCGGGGAGGCTACAATGAGCAGTTCTTC.

The chain carries TRBV9 and TRBJ1-4, with D hard to call. V lost 1 base and J lost 0, with 4 bases in between. This CDR3 spans 14 amino acids. Per germline, CDR1 SGDLS and CDR2 YYNGEE. CDR3: CASSVTATNEKLFF. Here the CDR3 DNA reads TGTGCCAGCAGCGTAACGGCAACTAATGAAAAACTGTTTTTT.

Written as DNA, the CDR3 is TGTGCCAGCAGCCGAGGACTAGCGGAGGATGAGCAGTTCTTC. Protein sequence: CASSRGLAEDEQFF. The chain uses TRBV11-2 and TRBJ2-1; 10 bases fit TRBD2. Germline V gives CDR1 SGHAT, CDR2 FQNNGV. The CDR3 runs to 14 residues. V trimming: 5 bases; J trimming: 8 bases; junction bases outside the gene matches: 6.